This record concerns one T cell receptor (beta chain) sequence. This clone was seen just once. No cognate antigen has been identified for it. No qualities accompany the bases; no much larger clone lies one base away. Each collaborating institution followed its own protocols to collect whole blood in K2EDTA tubes. For TCRbeta analysis, collaborators shipped samples in one of three forms: frozen whole blood, isolated PBMCs, or DNA extracted from either of those sample types. This record belongs to a study of blood T cell repertoires in COVID-19 (dated by TCRdb to the early 2020s). Regarding the research as a whole: The collaborator samples originated in the United States, Italy and Spain and spanned the acute and convalescent phases of COVID-19. The repertoires were released in a freely available public database meant as a resource for research on the immune response to SARS-CoV-2. Subjects who had been exposed to COVID-19, were actively infected with it, or had recovered from it provided the deeply sampled blood TCRbeta repertoires that made up the dataset. The samples were drawn from the first 160 participants of the ongoing ImmuneRACE study and from more than 1,000 subjects provided by 6 global collaborators. HLA class I and class II types, where available, came from metadata supplied by the sample provider rather than from assay-based typing. The material from the prospective study consisted of cDNA or gDNA derived from T cells, B-cell-depleted T cells, or PBMCs. A de-identified subject ID, COVID-19 status, age in years and sex were almost always included in the sample metadata.

TCRbeta CDR3 regions were amplified from genomic DNA by means of the immunoSEQ Assay, a bias-controlled multiplex PCR. The source study handled its data this way. The number of nucleated cells in each sample was estimated from the amplification of reference gene primers within the assay. To quantify the absolute abundance of each unique TCRbeta CDR3 rearrangement, sequence reads were collapsed and filtered. For each sample, productive Simpson clonality was calculated by taking the square root of Simpson's diversity index across productive rearrangements. Imported from immuneACCESS, the table was reduced by TCRdb to in-frame sequences with V and J called. These copies leave out some clones; in studies compared against another copy, an unresolved V gene accounts for under half, and the cause of the remainder is not known. V and J calls plus clone size are reproduced from that table; the DNA served to infer D and trimming. Within this sample are some 150,000 clones, with around 85% of them counted one time only. Together, the top ten hold around 3.1% of the sample.

Study-wide findings and limitations: The amount of clinical and demographic metadata varied by source and participant and was provided uncurated.

Sequences were obtained from peripheral blood. This receptor was identified in a woman aged 40 to 50 with active or convalescent COVID-19.

The CDR3 reads as follows: CASSLALAGGEQFF. Read as DNA, the sequence is TGTGCCAGCAGCTTGGCCCTAGCGGGAGGTGAGCAGTTCTTC. This sequence uses TRBV5-4 and TRBJ2-1; TRBD2 lines up with 11 middle nucleotides. Ends trimmed: V by 0 bases, J by 9 bases; bases unmatched to a gene: 2. The germline V gene (reference sequence) supplies CDR1 SGHNT and CDR2 YYREEE. Inclusive of the bounding cysteine and phenylalanine, the CDR3 is 14 residues long. Just the 42-base CDR3 DNA is kept, in frame starting at base 1.